This T cell receptor (beta chain) comes out of a study of early stage breast cancer tumors (dated by TCRdb to the late 2010s). About the full investigation: Of the 15 to 20 invasive breast tumors, roughly eleven were found to be estrogen receptor-positive, progesterone receptor-positive and HER2-negative. Across all samples, 2,500,000 or so templates representing roughly 1 million unique clonotypes were detected. Of the roughly 12 ER+/PR+/HER2- tumors, eight were classified as invasive ductal carcinomas and four as invasive lobular carcinomas. On average, each sample had about 9.9-fold read coverage.

V has 3 bases trimmed and J has 6 bases trimmed; junction bases matching no gene number 6. Its CDR3 holds 14 amino acids, cysteine through phenylalanine. Here the CDR3 DNA is all that survives: 42 bases in frame from base 1. Sequences MNHNS (CDR1) and SASEGT (CDR2) are obtained from the germline V gene. The study profiled bulk TCR beta-chain repertoires in matched peripheral blood, tumor and adjacent normal breast tissue taken from approximately 16 patients with early-stage breast cancer. Before surgery, whole blood (about 4.5-11 mL) was collected into EDTA tubes and processed within 2 hours. Peripheral blood mononuclear cells were isolated by Ficoll-Paque centrifugation in SepMate-50 tubes. For storage in liquid nitrogen, PBMCs were cryopreserved as aliquots of about 2 to 4.5 million cells in around 90% FBS with about 10% DMSO. The Qiagen AllPrep DNA/RNA Mini kit was used to extract genomic DNA.

Summary of the overall study and its limitations: Bulk genomic DNA sequencing of unsorted cells missed chain pairing and functional markers such as CD4, CD8 and FOXP3. Because the cohort was small, analysis by tumor subtype was not possible. Enriched TCRB sequences shared across patients were mostly commonly generated sequences, unlikely to play an important role in the tumor microenvironment. Repertoires from blood and normal breast were more alike than repertoires from blood and tumor, and in 14 of 16 patients, comparing each tissue with blood separated tumor from normal. Tumors showed roughly 2.5-fold higher T cell density and higher clonality than adjacent normal breast tissue.

Two independent genomic DNA replicates were amplified for each sample, with roughly 0.5 ug used for blood and approximately 1.5 ug for tumor or normal breast. Following the manufacturer's instructions, the ImmunoSeq Intro kit was used to carry out TCRB sequencing on genomic DNA. The multiplex PCR ran for roughly 31 cycles using proprietary primers and spike-in control sequences for absolute quantification. Single-end 150-bp reads were used to sequence an 87-bp fragment covering the CDR3 and the flanking V and J genes. Seven samples, each with two replicates, were multiplexed per lane of an Illumina MiSeq using version 3.0 chemistry. Per the original workflow: The vendor's proprietary pipeline handled the raw data processing, merging both replicates into a single result for each sample. To define clonotypes, the study grouped productive rearrangements that shared the V-gene family, CDR3 amino acid sequence and J-gene segment. To compute clonality, the normalized Shannon entropy (Pielou evenness) of TCRB abundances was subtracted from 1. To estimate T cell density, the total number of templates was divided by the number of input cells, which was inferred from the amount of DNA input. Total repertoire diversity and clonality were estimated with Recon using default parameters. A clonotype was considered tumor-enriched if its abundance in tumor exceeded 0.1% and was at least 32-fold higher than its abundance in normal breast. TCRdb mirrors the immuneACCESS table, restricted to in-frame sequences. Some clones are absent from its copies; in checked studies, under half trace to an unresolved V gene, and the reason for the others is unknown. V and J calls and clone size are as listed in that table; D and trimming were resolved from the DNA. The sample table holds around 53,000 clones, of which approximately 90% were seen once. Clones ranked in the top ten supply 5% of the sample.

A remark on this clone: Its antigen remains undetermined. No base qualities exist here, and no much larger clone lies one base off it.

The TCR sequence derives from a person aged 70 to 85 with breast cancer. Sequenced sample: blood. The chain is encoded by TRBV6-1 joined to TRBJ1-2, and 8 junction bases match TRBD1. The DNA sequence is TGTGCCAGCAGTGACGACAGGGGTCGGGATGGCTACACCTTC. Translated, it gives CASSDDRGRDGYTF.